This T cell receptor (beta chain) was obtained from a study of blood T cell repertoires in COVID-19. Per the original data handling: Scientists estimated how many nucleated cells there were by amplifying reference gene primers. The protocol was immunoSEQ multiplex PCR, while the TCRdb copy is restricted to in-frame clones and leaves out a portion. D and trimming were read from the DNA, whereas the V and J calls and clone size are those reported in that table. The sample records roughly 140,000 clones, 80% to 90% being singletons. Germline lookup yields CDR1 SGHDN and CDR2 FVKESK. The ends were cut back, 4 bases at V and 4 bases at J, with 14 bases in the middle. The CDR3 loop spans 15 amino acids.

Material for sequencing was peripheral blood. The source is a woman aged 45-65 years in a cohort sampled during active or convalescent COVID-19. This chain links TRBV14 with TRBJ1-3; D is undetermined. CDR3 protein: CASSPPVQLGNTIYF. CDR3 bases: TGTGCCAGCAGCCCCCCGGTTCAATTGGGAAACACCATATATTTT.